This entry lists 3 T cell receptor beta chains sequenced from one sample in a study of shared clonotypes between healthy human individuals. Sequenced by immunoSEQ multiplex PCR; TCRdb stores in-frame clones only, minus some. Of about half a million clones listed, 70% to 85% are singletons. Specimen: PBMCs. All receptors derive from a middle-aged woman in good health. Some clones in this sample may be carry-over from other donors' samples.

The CDR3 DNA reads as TGTGCCTGGAGGGCTGGGACAGGGTTGCCAGATACGCAGTATTTT. Residues: CAWRAGTGLPDTQYF. The gene calls are TRBV30 and TRBJ2-3; 9 positions agree with TRBD1. The CDR3 is made up of 15 amino acids. Germline V gene lookup returns CDR1 GTSNPN and CDR2 SVGIG (reference sequence). Trimming at V came to 3 bases and at J to 4 bases, leaving 8 bases not matched to a gene. The full variable domain, with the rest looked up from reference TRBV30 and TRBJ2-3, is SQTIHQWPATLVQPVGSPLSLECTVEGTSNPNLYWYRQAAGRGLQLLFYSVGIGQISSEVPQNLSASRPQDRQFILSSKKLLLSDSGFYLCAWRAGTGLPDTQYFGPGTRLTVL.

V is TRBV9 and J is TRBJ1-5, with a possible D match to TRBD1 (5 bases). Germline loops: CDR1 SGDLS, CDR2 YYNGEE. Between the trimmed V and J ends, which lost 2 bases and 2 bases, there was a span of 11 bases. CDR3 size: 15 residues. The CDR3 region is CASSVGARGNQPQHF. As DNA, the CDR3 is TGTGCCAGCAGCGTCGGGGCAAGGGGCAATCAGCCCCAGCATTTT.

At least ten counts were recorded for this clone. The chain employs TRBV4-1 and TRBJ2-3; TRBD1 is a possible D gene (5 bases). Germline CDR1 reads MGHRA; CDR2 reads YSYEKL. There are 17 residues in the CDR3. V lost 0 bases and J lost 3, with 16 bases in between. CDR3 sequence reads: CASSQDLQAGYTDTQYF. The DNA for the CDR3 is TGCGCCAGCAGCCAAGATCTTCAGGCAGGGTATACAGATACGCAGTATTTT.